This T cell receptor (beta chain) was captured in a study of identical twins. Study-level points and caveats: Fewer insertions were carried by abundant cord blood beta clonotypes, but none was seen in memory repertoires. Out-of-frame TCR alpha sharing observed in monozygotic twins exceeded model estimates.

Healthy Caucasians supplied all donations. TCRdb reprocessed the 5' RACE reads with MiXCR, giving one entry per CDR3 protein. This table holds around 500,000 distinct CDR3 sequences, 12% to 15% found once. The CDR3 is 16 amino acids. From germline, CDR1 is MDHEN and CDR2 SYDVKM. The J segment lost 5 bases and the V segment lost 3 bases, leaving 9 bases of the junction unmatched. Comment on this clonotype: The antigen remains undetermined.

This sample also appeared in a second study, on yellow fever vaccine responses in identical twins. That publication notes: Vaccine T cell responses of twins reportedly seemed partly convergent and partly personalized.

The chain uses TRBV28 and TRBJ1-2; 10 nucleotides align to TRBD1. The source of this sequence is a woman in her late teens or twenties in good health. The sample was CD4+ T cells sorted from blood. In DNA, the CDR3 is TGTGCCAGCAGTTTGGAACTTCTGGGACAGGGGTATGGCTACACCTTC. Amino acids: CASSLELLGQGYGYTF.